This T cell receptor beta chain was identified during a study of cytomegalovirus exposure and HLA in healthy donors. Germline V gene sequence: CDR1 LGHNA, CDR2 YSLEER. This CDR3 region has 17 residues. The V gene end was trimmed by 1 base and the J gene end by 1 base; junction bases not matched to a gene: 2. With regard to this clone: Its target is unknown.

Healthy bone marrow donors formed the donor group. The study, taken as a whole, reports: The authors excluded some V segments, including TRBV6-2 and TRBV6-3, as indistinguishable.

The PCR had 60 Vbeta and 13 Jbeta primers. The protocol was immunoSEQ multiplex PCR, while the TCRdb copy is restricted to in-frame clones and leaves out a portion. The sample lists 210,000 or so clones, 77% occurring once. What was sequenced was PBMCs. This clonotype was sampled from a woman aged 55-75 years in good health and CMV-seropositive. The rearrangement links TRBV4-3 to TRBJ2-1, with TRBD2 matching over 12 bases. The CDR3 loop reads CASSQGTSGESYNEQFF. CDR3 sequence (DNA): TGCGCCAGCAGCCAAGGGACTAGCGGGGAGTCCTACAATGAGCAGTTCTTC.